The entry that follows covers one T cell receptor (beta chain) sequence. This entry is derived from a study of T cell changes during pregnancy in multiple sclerosis. Germline CDR1 reads MGHRA; CDR2 reads YSYEKL. The CDR3 spans 16 residues. V lost 3 bases to trimming and J lost 1 base, with 15 bases between them. This table comes from immunoSEQ multiplex PCR, and its TCRdb copy is limited to in-frame clones, with some not included. The sample comprises 100,000 to 150,000 clones, approximately 94% of which are singletons, and approximately 6.2% rests with the top ten. The sample in question was peripheral blood, obtained before pregnancy. This TCR came from a female donor with multiple sclerosis, enrolled in a pregnancy study. The V call is TRBV4-1, the J call TRBJ2-5, with D possibly TRBD2 on 7 matching bases. The CDR3 nucleotides read TGCGCCAGCAGCCAGGGAGGGGGGCTCTCCCAAGAGACCCAGTACTTC. Protein product: CASSQGGGLSQETQYF.